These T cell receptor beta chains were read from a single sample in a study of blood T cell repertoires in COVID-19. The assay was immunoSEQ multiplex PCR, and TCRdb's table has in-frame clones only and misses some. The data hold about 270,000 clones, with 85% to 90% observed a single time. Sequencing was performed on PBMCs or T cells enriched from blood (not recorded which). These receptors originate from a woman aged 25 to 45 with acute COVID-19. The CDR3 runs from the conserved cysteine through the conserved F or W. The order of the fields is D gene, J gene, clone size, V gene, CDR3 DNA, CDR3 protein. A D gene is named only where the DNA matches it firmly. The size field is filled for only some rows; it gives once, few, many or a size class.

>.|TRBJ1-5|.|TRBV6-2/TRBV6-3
TGTGCCAGCAGTTACTCGTCTCAGTCTTTCAATCAGCCCCAGCATTTT
CASSYSSQSFNQPQHF
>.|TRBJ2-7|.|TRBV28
TGTGCCAGCAGTCCCCAGGGGGGCTCCTACGAGCAGTACTTC
CASSPQGGSYEQYF
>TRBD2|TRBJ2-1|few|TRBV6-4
TGTGCCAGCAGTGACCGGGCGGGAGGGTACAATGAGCAGTTCTTC
CASSDRAGGYNEQFF
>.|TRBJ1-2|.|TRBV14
TGTGCCAGCAGCCCTCGGACTGACTCCTATGGCTACACCTTC
CASSPRTDSYGYTF
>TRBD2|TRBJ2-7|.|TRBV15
TGTGCCACCAGCAGAGCCCCAGCGGGAAGATACGAGCAGTACTTC
CATSRAPAGRYEQYF
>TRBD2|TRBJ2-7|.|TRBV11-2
TGTGCCAGCAGCCAGACCCTGGGACTAGCGGGTTTGAACGAGCAGTACTTC
CASSQTLGLAGLNEQYF
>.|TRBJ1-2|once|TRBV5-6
TGTGCCAGCAGCCTCGGACAGAACTATGGCTACACCTTC
CASSLGQNYGYTF
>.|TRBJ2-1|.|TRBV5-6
TGTGCCAGCAGCTCCCTCACCAGCGAGGACAATGAGCAGTTCTTC
CASSSLTSEDNEQFF
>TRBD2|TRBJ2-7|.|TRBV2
TGTGCCAGCAGTGCCCCGAGCACTACTAGCGGGAGGGCCCCCTACGAGCAGTACTTC
CASSAPSTTSGRAPYEQYF
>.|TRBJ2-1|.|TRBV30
TGTGCCTGGAGTCCCTCCGGTGATGAGCAGTTCTTC
CAWSPSGDEQFF
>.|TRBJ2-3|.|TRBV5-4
TGTGCCAGCTCGCCGGGCTCGGAGGGGGATACGCAGTATTTT
CASSPGSEGDTQYF
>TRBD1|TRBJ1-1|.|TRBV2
TGTGCCAGCAGTGAGCGGACAGGTGGTTACACTGAAGCTTTCTTT
CASSERTGGYTEAFF
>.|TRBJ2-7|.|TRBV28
TGTGCCAGCAGTTTACGCGAGCAGTACTTC
CASSLREQYF
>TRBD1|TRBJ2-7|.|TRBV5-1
TGCGCCAGCAGCGTAGGGACAGGAGAGCAGTACTTC
CASSVGTGEQYF
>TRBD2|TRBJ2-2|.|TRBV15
TGTGCCACCAGCAGAGATAAGAGCGGGGGCCCGAAGACCGGGGAGCTGTTTTTT
CATSRDKSGGPKTGELFF
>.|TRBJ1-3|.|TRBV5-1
TGCGCCAGCAGCTCCATCCCGGGATTGTTCGACACCATATATTTT
CASSSIPGLFDTIYF
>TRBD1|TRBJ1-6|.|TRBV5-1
TGCGCCAGCAGCTCCTCGCTAGACAGGGGATCTTCACCCCTCCACTTT
CASSSSLDRGSSPLHF
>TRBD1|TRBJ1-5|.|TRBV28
TGTGCCAGCAGCCTTCGAAACAGGGGCCTAAGCAATCAGCCCCAGCATTTT
CASSLRNRGLSNQPQHF
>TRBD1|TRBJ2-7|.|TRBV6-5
TGTGCCAGCAGTATGGGGACAGTCCGAACCTACGAGCAGTACTTC
CASSMGTVRTYEQYF
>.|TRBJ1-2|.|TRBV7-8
TGTGCCAGCAGCTTAGACCCCCCGCAGGGGCACGGTGGCTACACCTTC
CASSLDPPQGHGGYTF
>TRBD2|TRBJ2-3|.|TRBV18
TGTGCCAGCTCACCACCCGGACTAGCGGGTCCTCCCCCAGATACGCAGTATTTT
CASSPPGLAGPPPDTQYF
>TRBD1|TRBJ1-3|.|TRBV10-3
TGTGCCATCAGTGGACAGGGGGCTGGAAACACCATATATTTT
CAISGQGAGNTIYF
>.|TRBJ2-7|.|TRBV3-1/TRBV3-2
TGTGCCAGCAGCCAAGATGAGGGCGTCTACGAGCAGTACTTC
CASSQDEGVYEQYF
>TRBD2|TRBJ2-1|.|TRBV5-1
TGCGCCAGCAGCTTAACTACTAGCGGGAGCGGTGAGCAGTTCTTC
CASSLTTSGSGEQFF